This is a list of T cell receptor beta chains from one sample in a study of metastatic and nonmetastatic thyroid tumors. Using MiXCR, TCRdb reanalyzed the PCR reads. The sample shows 40,000 or so clones, approximately 16% of them seen only once. The sequenced material came from tumor tissue. The receptors stem from a female donor with papillary thyroid cancer or a benign thyroid nodule (not recorded which). Some clones in this sample may be carry-over from other donors' samples. Each CDR3 is given with its conserved first and last residue. A D gene is named only where the DNA matches it firmly. Clone size, where shown, is once, few, many, or a class for clones that have expanded.

J gene: TRBJ1-1
V gene: TRBV7-3
clone size: many
D gene: NA
CDR3 DNA: TGTGCCAGCAGCGGCAGGGCTGGCGTTCACACTGAAGCTTTCTTT
CDR3 protein: CASSGRAGVHTEAFF

J gene: TRBJ2-5
V gene: TRBV19
clone size: many
D gene: TRBD2
CDR3 DNA: TGTGCCAGTAGCCTCACTAGCGGGGGGGGTCAAGAGACCCAGTACTTC
CDR3 protein: CASSLTSGGGQETQYF

J gene: TRBJ2-2
V gene: TRBV7-8
clone size: many
D gene: NA
CDR3 DNA: TGTGCCAGCAGCTTAAGGGGGGGAGCTCATCAAAACACCGGGGAGCTGTTTTTT
CDR3 protein: CASSLRGGAHQNTGELFF

J gene: TRBJ2-3
V gene: TRBV20-1
clone size: many
D gene: NA
CDR3 DNA: TGCAGTGCTAGACCGTCAATCCGGGATAACACAGATACGCAGTATTTT
CDR3 protein: CSARPSIRDNTDTQYF

J gene: TRBJ1-2
V gene: TRBV19
clone size: NA
D gene: NA
CDR3 DNA: TGTGCCAGTAGTGCCCCCCCCGGCCGTGGGAGTGGCTACACCTTC
CDR3 protein: CASSAPPGRGSGYTF

J gene: TRBJ1-6
V gene: TRBV11-1
clone size: NA
D gene: NA
CDR3 DNA: TGTGCCAGCAGCTTAGCGGGGGGTTTGAATTCACCCCTCCACTTT
CDR3 protein: CASSLAGGLNSPLHF

J gene: TRBJ2-3
V gene: TRBV24-1
clone size: few
D gene: TRBD2
CDR3 DNA: TGTGCCACCAGTGATTTTAGTAGCGGGAGGAGCGCAGATACGCAGTATTTT
CDR3 protein: CATSDFSSGRSADTQYF

J gene: TRBJ1-6
V gene: TRBV13
clone size: many
D gene: NA
CDR3 DNA: TGTGCCAGCAGCTCCACCGAGGGAGCGTATTCACCCCTCCACTTT
CDR3 protein: CASSSTEGAYSPLHF

J gene: TRBJ2-2
V gene: TRBV30
clone size: NA
D gene: TRBD2
CDR3 DNA: TGTGCCCGCGGAAGCTGGACTAGCATCACCGGGGAGCTGTTTTTT
CDR3 protein: CARGSWTSITGELFF

J gene: TRBJ1-2
V gene: TRBV30
clone size: many
D gene: TRBD1
CDR3 DNA: TGTGCCTGGAGGGGACAGTGGGTTTGGTTTGACTATGGCTACACCTTC
CDR3 protein: CAWRGQWVWFDYGYTF

J gene: TRBJ2-5
V gene: TRBV10-3
clone size: NA
D gene: NA
CDR3 DNA: TGTGCCATCCTGCCGGCAGGGGGGCCACAAGAGACCCAGTACTTC
CDR3 protein: CAILPAGGPQETQYF

J gene: TRBJ1-5
V gene: TRBV6-1
clone size: NA
D gene: NA
CDR3 DNA: TGTGCCAGCAGTGAAGAGAGGGGTGGAAATCAGCCCCAGCATTTT
CDR3 protein: CASSEERGGNQPQHF

J gene: TRBJ2-7
V gene: TRBV9
clone size: many
D gene: NA
CDR3 DNA: TGTGCCAGCAGCGGAACGGTCTCGGGAGAGCAGTACTTC
CDR3 protein: CASSGTVSGEQYF

J gene: TRBJ2-1
V gene: TRBV27
clone size: many
D gene: TRBD1
CDR3 DNA: TGTGCCAGCAGTTTATCTCGGGACAGGGGAGGTGAGCAGTTCTTC
CDR3 protein: CASSLSRDRGGEQFF

J gene: TRBJ1-1
V gene: TRBV19
clone size: NA
D gene: NA
CDR3 DNA: TGTGCCAGTAGTATTGAGGGAGGCACTGAATCATTCTTT
CDR3 protein: CASSIEGGTESFF

J gene: TRBJ1-5
V gene: TRBV19
clone size: many
D gene: NA
CDR3 DNA: TGTGCCAGTAGTACGAATAGTGGGGTACGGGGTCGCAATCAGCCCCAGCATTTT
CDR3 protein: CASSTNSGVRGRNQPQHF

J gene: TRBJ1-1
V gene: TRBV19
clone size: many
D gene: NA
CDR3 DNA: TGTGCCAGTAGTATGTTGTCGTTACAGGGAAACACTGAAGCTTTCTTT
CDR3 protein: CASSMLSLQGNTEAFF

J gene: TRBJ1-4
V gene: TRBV15
clone size: many
D gene: NA
CDR3 DNA: TGTGCCACCAGCACGAGGGACAAAGAAAAACTGTTTTTT
CDR3 protein: CATSTRDKEKLFF

J gene: TRBJ2-5
V gene: TRBV12-3/TRBV12-4
clone size: few
D gene: NA
CDR3 DNA: TGTGCCAGCAGTTTTGTACATGGGACGCGGGAGACCCAGTACTTC
CDR3 protein: CASSFVHGTRETQYF

J gene: TRBJ2-1
V gene: TRBV20-1
clone size: many
D gene: NA
CDR3 DNA: TGCAGAGGTACCCGGGGACCCCGCTCCTACAATGAGCAGTTCTTC
CDR3 protein: CRGTRGPRSYNEQFF

J gene: TRBJ2-7
V gene: TRBV5-1
clone size: many
D gene: TRBD1
CDR3 DNA: TGCGCCAGCAGCTTGAGGGACAGGGACTACGAGCAGTACTTC
CDR3 protein: CASSLRDRDYEQYF

J gene: TRBJ2-1
V gene: TRBV6-1
clone size: many
D gene: TRBD2
CDR3 DNA: TGTGCCAGCAGTGTTTCACTAGCGTCTTACAATGAGCAGTTCTTC
CDR3 protein: CASSVSLASYNEQFF

J gene: TRBJ2-3
V gene: TRBV9
clone size: once
D gene: TRBD2
CDR3 DNA: TGTGCCATCATCTCTTCCGGGACTAGTAGCACAGATACGCAGTATTTT
CDR3 protein: CAIISSGTSSTDTQYF

J gene: TRBJ2-1
V gene: TRBV6-4
clone size: many
D gene: NA
CDR3 DNA: TGTGCCAGCAGTCTGTCGGGAGACAATGAGCAGTTCTTC
CDR3 protein: CASSLSGDNEQFF

J gene: TRBJ1-2
V gene: TRBV5-1
clone size: NA
D gene: TRBD1
CDR3 DNA: TGCGCCAGCAGCTCTACGACAGGGATCTATGGCTACACCTTC
CDR3 protein: CASSSTTGIYGYTF

J gene: TRBJ2-5
V gene: TRBV9
clone size: many
D gene: NA
CDR3 DNA: TGTGCCAGCAGCGTAGACCCGGGAGTGCGAGAGACCCAGTACTTC
CDR3 protein: CASSVDPGVRETQYF

J gene: TRBJ1-3
V gene: TRBV11-3
clone size: once
D gene: NA
CDR3 DNA: TGTGCCAGCAGCTTAGAGGTGGGGGTCCATGGAAACACCATATATTTT
CDR3 protein: CASSLEVGVHGNTIYF

J gene: TRBJ1-4
V gene: TRBV4-3
clone size: NA
D gene: NA
CDR3 DNA: TGCGCCAGCAGCCAAGATCGGATAGGGGACGAAAAACTGTTTTTT
CDR3 protein: CASSQDRIGDEKLFF

J gene: TRBJ2-7
V gene: TRBV7-2
clone size: NA
D gene: NA
CDR3 DNA: TGTGCCAGCAGGCCCAGTGTCGGTTCCTACGAGCAGTACTTC
CDR3 protein: CASRPSVGSYEQYF

J gene: TRBJ2-3
V gene: TRBV12-3/TRBV12-4
clone size: many
D gene: NA
CDR3 DNA: TGTGCCAGCAGTTTCTTGCCCGATCCGCAGTATTTT
CDR3 protein: CASSFLPDPQYF

J gene: TRBJ2-7
V gene: TRBV6-1
clone size: NA
D gene: NA
CDR3 DNA: TGTGCCAGCAATGACCCCCGTCGGAGCTACGAGCAGTACTTC
CDR3 protein: CASNDPRRSYEQYF

J gene: TRBJ2-7
V gene: TRBV28
clone size: NA
D gene: TRBD2
CDR3 DNA: TGTGCCAGCATACCGACTAGCTGGAGAGGGTACGAGCAGTACTTC
CDR3 protein: CASIPTSWRGYEQYF

J gene: TRBJ2-1
V gene: TRBV28
clone size: many
D gene: TRBD1
CDR3 DNA: TGTGCCAGCAGTTTACGACAGGGAGAATACAATGAGCAGTTCTTC
CDR3 protein: CASSLRQGEYNEQFF

J gene: TRBJ1-2
V gene: TRBV20-1
clone size: many
D gene: NA
CDR3 DNA: TGCAGTGCTGGAGATGGGACTGTTGGTGACTATGGCTACACCTTC
CDR3 protein: CSAGDGTVGDYGYTF

J gene: TRBJ2-3
V gene: TRBV4-1
clone size: NA
D gene: NA
CDR3 DNA: TGCGCCAGCAGCCCCAGAAGGCCAGGGAGTGATACGCAGTATTTT
CDR3 protein: CASSPRRPGSDTQYF

J gene: TRBJ2-1
V gene: TRBV5-1
clone size: NA
D gene: TRBD2
CDR3 DNA: TGCGCCAGCAGCTTGGGCCCCCGGTGTACTAGCGGCTACAATGAGCAGTTCTTC
CDR3 protein: CASSLGPRCTSGYNEQFF

J gene: TRBJ2-1
V gene: TRBV11-2
clone size: many
D gene: NA
CDR3 DNA: TGTGCCGCCCGCCCCGGGAGCGGTACATATAATGAGCAGTTCTTC
CDR3 protein: CAARPGSGTYNEQFF

J gene: TRBJ1-5
V gene: TRBV20-1
clone size: once
D gene: TRBD1
CDR3 DNA: TGCAGTGCTAGAAGATCAGGGGGTAAAAATCAGCCCCAGCATTTT
CDR3 protein: CSARRSGGKNQPQHF

J gene: TRBJ2-1
V gene: TRBV28
clone size: many
D gene: TRBD2
CDR3 DNA: TGTGCCAGCAGTTTGGGGGGGACTCGTCACAATGAGCAGTTCTTC
CDR3 protein: CASSLGGTRHNEQFF

J gene: TRBJ2-3
V gene: TRBV14
clone size: many
D gene: TRBD2
CDR3 DNA: TGTGCCAGCAGCCGCCTTAGCGGGAGTGCGGCAGATACGCAGTATTTT
CDR3 protein: CASSRLSGSAADTQYF

J gene: TRBJ2-3
V gene: TRBV9
clone size: many
D gene: TRBD2
CDR3 DNA: TGTGCCAGCAGCGTAGGTAGCGGGAGTGGTGATACGCAGTATTTT
CDR3 protein: CASSVGSGSGDTQYF

J gene: TRBJ1-2
V gene: TRBV28
clone size: many
D gene: TRBD1
CDR3 DNA: TGTGCCAGCAGTTTACCGGACAGGGGGTATGGCTACACCTTC
CDR3 protein: CASSLPDRGYGYTF

J gene: TRBJ2-3
V gene: TRBV20-1
clone size: NA
D gene: TRBD2
CDR3 DNA: TGCAGTGCTATGGCGGGGGAGGCAGATACGCAGTATTTT
CDR3 protein: CSAMAGEADTQYF

J gene: TRBJ1-1
V gene: TRBV9
clone size: NA
D gene: NA
CDR3 DNA: TGTGCCAGCAGCGTTACCTGGGCGATGAACACTGAAGCTTTCTTT
CDR3 protein: CASSVTWAMNTEAFF

J gene: TRBJ2-3
V gene: TRBV10-3
clone size: many
D gene: NA
CDR3 DNA: TGTGCCATCAGTGACAATTTGCCAGATACGCAGTATTTT
CDR3 protein: CAISDNLPDTQYF

J gene: TRBJ1-2
V gene: TRBV5-5
clone size: many
D gene: TRBD1
CDR3 DNA: TGTGCCAGCAGCTCGACAGGGACGTATGGCTACACCTTC
CDR3 protein: CASSSTGTYGYTF

J gene: TRBJ2-7
V gene: TRBV5-5
clone size: many
D gene: NA
CDR3 DNA: TGTGCCAGCAGCCCCGGGCCTGGCGAGCAGTACTTC
CDR3 protein: CASSPGPGEQYF

J gene: TRBJ2-2
V gene: TRBV9
clone size: NA
D gene: NA
CDR3 DNA: TGTGCCAGCAGCCTCCATGGGTCTGGAGAGAACACCGGGGAGCTGTTTTTT
CDR3 protein: CASSLHGSGENTGELFF

J gene: TRBJ2-5
V gene: TRBV6-2/TRBV6-3
clone size: medium-sized
D gene: NA
CDR3 DNA: TGTGCCAGCAGTTACTCGTTCCAGGGGACCCAGTACTTC
CDR3 protein: CASSYSFQGTQYF

J gene: TRBJ2-3
V gene: TRBV7-8
clone size: many
D gene: NA
CDR3 DNA: TGTGCCAGCAGCTTAGTCGGGACCACAGATACGCAGTATTTT
CDR3 protein: CASSLVGTTDTQYF

J gene: TRBJ2-7
V gene: TRBV5-1
clone size: many
D gene: NA
CDR3 DNA: TGCGCCAGCAGCCAGGGTCTTGGCTACGAGCAGTACTTC
CDR3 protein: CASSQGLGYEQYF

J gene: TRBJ1-2
V gene: TRBV3-1
clone size: many
D gene: NA
CDR3 DNA: TGTGCCAGCACCGACCCCAAAGCTAACTATGGCTACACCTTC
CDR3 protein: CASTDPKANYGYTF